This TCR beta chain was retrieved from a study of T cell changes during pregnancy in multiple sclerosis. Germline V gene sequence: CDR1 MDHEN, CDR2 SYDVKM. V gave up 1 base and J gave up 3 bases, with 16 bases separating them. CDR3 size: 18 residues. The data were produced by immunoSEQ multiplex PCR, yet TCRdb's version contains in-frame clones alone and is incomplete. The table lists roughly 70,000 clones, 85% to 95% of them singletons. This receptor was obtained from a female donor in good health, enrolled as a control in a pregnancy study. The chain combines TRBV28 with TRBJ2-6, with D possibly being TRBD1 (5 bases). The specimen was peripheral blood, collected in the third trimester of pregnancy. The CDR3 nucleotides read TGTGCCAGCAGTTTATTCCTCAAGGGGTCCATTGGGGCCAACGTCCTGACTTTC. This encodes CASSLFLKGSIGANVLTF. The variable domain in full, with the rest retrieved from reference TRBV28 and TRBJ2-6, is DVKVTQSSRYLVKRTGEKVFLECVQDMDHENMFWYRQDPGLGLRLIYFSYDVKMKEKGDIPEGYSVSREKKERFSLILESASTNQTSMYLCASSLFLKGSIGANVLTFGAGSRLTVL.